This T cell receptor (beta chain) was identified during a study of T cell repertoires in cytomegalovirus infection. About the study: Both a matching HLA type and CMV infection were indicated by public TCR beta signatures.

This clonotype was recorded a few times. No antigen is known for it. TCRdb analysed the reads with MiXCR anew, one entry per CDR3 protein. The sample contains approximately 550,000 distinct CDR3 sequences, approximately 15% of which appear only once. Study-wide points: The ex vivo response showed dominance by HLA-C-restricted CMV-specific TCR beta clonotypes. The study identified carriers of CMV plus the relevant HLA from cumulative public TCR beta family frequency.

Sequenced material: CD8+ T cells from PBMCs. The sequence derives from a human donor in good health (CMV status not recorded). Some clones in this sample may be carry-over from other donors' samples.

For the CDR3, the DNA is TGTGCCAGCAGTCGGACAGGGAATAACTATGGCTACACCTTC. This codes for CASSRTGNNYGYTF. The J gene is TRBJ1-2, the V gene TRBV6-1; 8 bases map to TRBD1. This CDR3 is built from 14 residues. Looked up from germline, CDR1 is MNHNS and CDR2 is SASEGT. V trimming: 5 bases; J trimming: 1 base; junction bases outside the gene matches: 3.